These T cell receptor beta chains were read from a single sample in a study of radiotherapy plus CTLA-4 blockade in lung cancer. Profiling relied on immunoSEQ multiplex PCR, and the TCRdb table lists in-frame clones only, not all of them. The data hold around 77,000 clones, with roughly 80% observed a single time. Sequences were derived from peripheral blood, sampled from a patient treated with radiotherapy plus ipilimumab. These receptor sequences come from a human donor with non-small cell lung cancer whose response to radiotherapy plus ipilimumab could not be evaluated. Each CDR3 is given with its conserved first and last residue. A D gene is named only where the DNA matches it firmly. Clone sizes are given selectively: once, few, many, or a class where the clone is expanded.

TRBV2	TRBJ1-1	.	.	TGTGCCAGCAGTGAAGAAACCCTGAGGAACACTGAAGCTTTCTTT	CASSEETLRNTEAFF
TRBV9	TRBJ2-5	.	TRBD2	TGTGCCAGCAGCGTAGTAGCGGGACTCCCTCAAGAGACCCAGTACTTC	CASSVVAGLPQETQYF
TRBV6-1	TRBJ1-2	few	.	TGTGCCAGCAGTCCCCCGACGGGAGACTATGGCTACACCTTC	CASSPPTGDYGYTF
TRBV6-5	TRBJ1-1	few	.	TGTGCCAGCAGTGCGACTGGCACTGAAGCTTTCTTT	CASSATGTEAFF
TRBV6-6	TRBJ1-1	.	.	TGTGCCAGCAGTTACTGGAGGAACACTGAAGCTTTCTTT	CASSYWRNTEAFF
TRBV25-1	TRBJ2-1	.	TRBD1	TGTGCCGCCCAGGGGGCGGTCCCTGGGCAGTTCTTC	CAAQGAVPGQFF
TRBV7-2	TRBJ2-1	few	.	TGTGCCAGCAGCTTAGTCGGTAATCCCTACAATGAGCAGTTCTTC	CASSLVGNPYNEQFF
TRBV11-3	TRBJ2-1	few	TRBD2	TGTGCCAGCAGCTTCCAAGGGGCGGTTTGGGGGGGTGAGCAGTTCTTC	CASSFQGAVWGGEQFF
TRBV5-1	TRBJ1-1	once	TRBD1	TGCGCCAGCAGCGACCAGGGGGGAGTGAGAACTGAAGCTTTCTTT	CASSDQGGVRTEAFF
TRBV7-9	TRBJ1-1	.	TRBD1	TGTGCCAGCAGCTTAATTGGACAGGGGGGCACTGAAGCTTTCTTT	CASSLIGQGGTEAFF
TRBV27	TRBJ1-1	few	TRBD1	TGTGCCACTGGGACAGGGAGCACTGAAGCTTTCTTT	CATGTGSTEAFF
TRBV7-9	TRBJ1-2	.	.	TGTGCCAGCAGCTTAATATCGGGGGGTGTAGTTGGCTACACCTTC	CASSLISGGVVGYTF
TRBV30	TRBJ1-6	few	.	TGTGCCTGGAGGGACAGAAGGAATAATTCACCCCTCCACTTT	CAWRDRRNNSPLHF
TRBV9	TRBJ1-2	.	.	TGTGCCAGCAGCGTATCCAGGGGAGCAAGTTTGTATGGCTACACCTTC	CASSVSRGASLYGYTF
TRBV19	TRBJ1-3	few	.	TGTGCCAGTAGTATAATCCACGGGGAAAGCTCTGGAAACACCATATATTTT	CASSIIHGESSGNTIYF
TRBV28	TRBJ1-5	.	.	TGTGCCAGCAGTTTAAGGGGAAGCAATCAGCCCCAGCATTTT	CASSLRGSNQPQHF
TRBV9	TRBJ2-2	once	.	TGTGCCAGCAGCCCAGGACGGAGGCCCGGGGAGCTGTTTTTT	CASSPGRRPGELFF
TRBV5-1	TRBJ1-1	.	TRBD1	TGCGCCAGCAGCGGGACCAGGGGGCTGGCCACTGAAGCTTTCTTT	CASSGTRGLATEAFF
TRBV7-9	TRBJ2-1	.	TRBD2	TGTGCCAGCAGCTCTCTAGCGGAGAAGCAGTTCTTC	CASSSLAEKQFF
TRBV25-1	TRBJ1-1	few	TRBD1	TGTGCCAGCATTCAATCTTGGACCGGGACAGGGGGGACTGAAGCTTTCTTT	CASIQSWTGTGGTEAFF
TRBV6-5	TRBJ1-5	.	.	TGTGCCAGCAGTGAATTTGGGCGCAATCAGCCCCAGCATTTT	CASSEFGRNQPQHF
TRBV7-8	TRBJ1-6	.	TRBD1	TGTGCCAGCAGCTCGAGAAGGACAGGGGAAATCAATTCACCCCTCCACTTT	CASSSRRTGEINSPLHF
TRBV28	TRBJ1-4	once	TRBD1	TGTGCCAGCAGTTTAATTGGGACAGGGACTGAAAAACTGTTTTTT	CASSLIGTGTEKLFF
TRBV10-3	TRBJ2-7	.	.	TGTGCCATCAGTCCAGTCTCCTACGAGCAGTACTTC	CAISPVSYEQYF
TRBV9	TRBJ1-4	.	.	TGTGCCAGCGCCCCCGGGGGGGCAACTAATGAAAAACTGTTTTTT	CASAPGGATNEKLFF
TRBV27	TRBJ2-2	.	.	TGTGCCAGCAGGGGGCTGAGGCTGTTTTTT	CASRGLRLFF
TRBV6-1	TRBJ1-5	.	TRBD1	TGTGCCAGCAGTGAGAGGACAGGGGGCTCGTTTAGGCGGAATCAGCCCCAGCATTTT	CASSERTGGSFRRNQPQHF
TRBV11-3	TRBJ2-5	.	TRBD1	TGTGCCAGCAGATTTAGGGGGCGCGAGGAGACCCAGTACTTC	CASRFRGREETQYF
TRBV9	TRBJ2-2	.	TRBD1	TGTGCCAGCAGCCCACGGACAGGCCAGAAGAACACCGGGGAGCTGTTTTTT	CASSPRTGQKNTGELFF
TRBV6-1	TRBJ1-1	.	.	TGTGCCAGCAGTGAAGGGGCGTGGAGGGGCACTGAAGCTTTCTTT	CASSEGAWRGTEAFF
TRBV7-6	TRBJ1-1	.	.	TGTGCCAGCAGCTTAGACAACATAGAAGCTTTCTTT	CASSLDNIEAFF
TRBV6-1	TRBJ1-2	few	.	TGTGCCAGCAGCCCCCACGGACGGGGAGGCTATGGCTACACCTTC	CASSPHGRGGYGYTF
TRBV30	TRBJ1-1	few	.	TGTGCCTGGAGCGCCGCGGCAGGGTTAAAAGCTTTCTTT	CAWSAAAGLKAFF
TRBV28	TRBJ2-6	.	.	TGTGCCAGCAGTTTAATAGGAGCAACTGGGGCCAACGTCCTGACTTTC	CASSLIGATGANVLTF
TRBV7-9	TRBJ1-2	.	.	TGTGCCAGCAGCCCCGGGATCTATGGCTACACCTTC	CASSPGIYGYTF
TRBV7-9	TRBJ1-1	few	.	TGTGCCAGCAGCAAGGATAGGGGCCCTTCGGACACTGAAGCTTTCTTT	CASSKDRGPSDTEAFF
TRBV6-6	TRBJ1-5	.	.	TGTGCCAGCGGCTCCCATCAGCCCCAGCATTTT	CASGSHQPQHF